The rows below give T cell receptor beta chains drawn from one sample of a study of OX40 agonist ivuxolimab in advanced cancers. Repertoires were generated with immunoSEQ multiplex PCR, while TCRdb's copy carries only in-frame clones and drops some. The profile covers about 66,000 clones, with roughly 80% appearing a single time and over 1.5% taken by the ten largest. This sample comprised CD4+ or CD8+ T cells sorted from blood, obtained in a trial of the OX40 agonist ivuxolimab. Source of these receptors: an adult with an advanced solid tumor such as melanoma, head and neck, liver or kidney cancer. The CDR3 runs from the conserved cysteine through the conserved F or W.

v_call cdr3_aa
TRBV19 CASTSRMGDYTGELFF
TRBV7-3 CASSLTLAASYEQYF
TRBV10-3 CAIRTDGRASEQYF
TRBV18 CASTRSPLGANVLTF
TRBV5-1 CASSPTGDRSYTF
TRBV9 CASSVETSGGAELVTQYF
TRBV19 CASSKFFRDSPLHF
TRBV30 CAWTTGGASDTQYF
TRBV18 CASSPPAGGAWADTQYF
TRBV6-6 CASSSSGREQFF
TRBV19 CASKGLLAPQHF